The clone carrying this T cell receptor (beta chain) was picked up many times. Its antigen is as yet unknown. V lost 0 bases, J lost 1 base, and 7 bases lay in between. In germline, CDR1 is SGHRS, CDR2 YFSETQ. This CDR3 has 14 amino acids. PBMCs were collected from an approximately 9.5 ml volume of fresh peripheral blood. Amplification yielded TCR beta CDR3 regions, with RNA transcripts as the source. An initial round of RT-PCR targeting the TCR CDR3 relied on the HTBI primer set. TCRdb redid the calling of the multiplex PCR reads with MiXCR, one entry per CDR3 protein. The repertoire holds 550,000 to 650,000 distinct CDR3 sequences, with about 14% as singletons. This record belongs to a study of T cells in Graves' hyperthyroidism and ophthalmopathy. At the level of the study: Specimen type is peripheral blood, collected at initial diagnosis prior to any treatment. Broader study findings: Among thyroid clonotypes expanded above 0.001, most also appeared in blood.

The V and J genes are TRBV5-1 and TRBJ1-1, with D unclear. Sequenced sample: blood. This TCR came from a woman between 40 and 55 years old with Graves' hyperthyroidism. The CDR3 nucleotides are TGCGCCAGCAGCTTGGGCTACAGGAACACTGAAGCTTTCTTT. It encodes CASSLGYRNTEAFF.